This TCR beta chain was retrieved from a study of early T cells in non-severe SARS-CoV-2 infection. Study context: Unsorted whole-blood RNA was sequenced in bulk, leaving chains unpaired.

A word on this clonotype: Its antigen is undetermined.

Study conclusions and caveats: VDJdb matching favored anti-spike CD8 responses, missing private and CD4 specificities.

V lost 3 bases and J lost 5, with 20 bases in between. The CDR3 spans 15 residues. The germline V gene encodes CDR1 DFQATT and CDR2 SNEGSKA (reference sequence). The TCR library protocol attached unique molecular identifiers to the individual cDNA molecules. TCRdb reanalysed the 5' RACE reads using MiXCR and keeps one entry per CDR3 protein. Of some 96,000 distinct CDR3 sequences listed, under 15% are singletons. The chain links TRBV20-1 to TRBJ2-7; D unresolved. This TCR derives from an adult who was a healthcare worker with PCR-confirmed SARS-CoV-2 infection or an uninfected control (not recorded which). Sequenced material: whole blood. Here the CDR3 reads CSASSGARRVHEQYF. The CDR3 DNA reads as TGCAGTGCTAGCTCGGGTGCGCGGAGAGTCCACGAGCAGTACTTC.